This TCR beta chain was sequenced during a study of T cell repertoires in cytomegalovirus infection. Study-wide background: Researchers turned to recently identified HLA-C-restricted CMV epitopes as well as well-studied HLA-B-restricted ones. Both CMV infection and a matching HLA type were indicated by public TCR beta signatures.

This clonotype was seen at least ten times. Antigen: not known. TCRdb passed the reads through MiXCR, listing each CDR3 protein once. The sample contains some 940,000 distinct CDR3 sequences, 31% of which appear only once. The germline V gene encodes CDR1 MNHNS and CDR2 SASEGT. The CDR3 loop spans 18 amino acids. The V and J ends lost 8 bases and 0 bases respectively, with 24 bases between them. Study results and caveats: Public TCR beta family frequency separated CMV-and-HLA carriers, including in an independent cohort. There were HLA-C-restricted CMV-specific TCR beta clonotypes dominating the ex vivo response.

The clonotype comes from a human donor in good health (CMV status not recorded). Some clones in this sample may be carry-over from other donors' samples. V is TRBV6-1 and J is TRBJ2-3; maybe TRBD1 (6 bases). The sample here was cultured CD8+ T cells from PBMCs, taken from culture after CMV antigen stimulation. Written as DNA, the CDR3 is TGTGCCAGCGAACGTATACTACAGGGACCTCTGAGCACAGATACGCAGTATTTT. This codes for CASERILQGPLSTDTQYF.